Listed here are 13 T cell receptor beta chains from one sample, sequenced in a study of cytomegalovirus exposure and HLA in healthy donors. The PCR used 60 Vbeta and 13 Jbeta primers. Here immunoSEQ multiplex PCR was the method, and the copy in TCRdb shows in-frame clones only, minus some. Among approximately 190,000 clones listed, approximately 78% were seen once. The sample consisted of PBMCs. The receptors stem from a woman under 30 in good health and CMV-seronegative.

The chain employs TRBV30 and TRBJ1-2, with a weak D call TRBD1 (6 bases). Deletions cut 0 bases from V and 8 bases from J, with 16 bases between. The germline gives CDR1 GTSNPN, CDR2 SVGIG (reference sequence). CDR3 length equals 14 residues. The CDR3 DNA sequence: TGTGCCTGGAGTGTCTTCGCGGGGGGGCAAGGCTACACCTTC. Translation gives CAWSVFAGGQGYTF. The full variable domain, in which reference TRBV30 and TRBJ1-2 provide the parts outside the CDR3, is SQTIHQWPATLVQPVGSPLSLECTVEGTSNPNLYWYRQAAGRGLQLLFYSVGIGQISSEVPQNLSASRPQDRQFILSSKKLLLSDSGFYLCAWSVFAGGQGYTFGSGTRLTVV.

This clone occurred a few times. The chain has TRBV2 and TRBJ1-1, with TRBD1 matching 8 bases. The CDR3 totals 13 residues. Germline V gene sequence: CDR1 SNHLY, CDR2 FYNNEI. With V trimmed by 6 bases and J by 4 bases, 4 bases remained unmatched. The CDR3 here is CASSGQGGTEAFF. The DNA for the CDR3 is TGTGCCAGCAGCGGACAGGGAGGCACTGAAGCTTTCTTT.

V is TRBV6-8 and J is TRBJ2-1; 11 bases align to TRBD2. V was clipped by 5 bases and J by 4 bases; unmatched bases: 1. From germline, CDR1 is MNHGY and CDR2 SAAAGT. The CDR3 runs 14 residues. The CDR3 bases are TGTGCCAGCAGTGGGACTAGCGGTTACAATGAGCAGTTCTTC. Protein: CASSGTSGYNEQFF.

This chain links TRBV5-1 with TRBJ2-1, with 8 bases lining up with TRBD1. CDR3 length: 12 amino acids. The J segment lost 7 bases and the V segment lost 7 bases, leaving 4 bases of the junction unmatched. CDR1 is SGHRS and CDR2 is YFSETQ in the germline V gene. The CDR3 reads CASGTGENEQFF. DNA for the CDR3: TGCGCCAGCGGGACAGGTGAGAATGAGCAGTTCTTC.

The chain links TRBV10-3 to TRBJ1-3; D is unresolved. The CDR3 is 13 residues long. Germline V CDR1 and CDR2: ENHRY, SYGVKD. V lost 7 bases to trimming and J lost 6 bases, with 13 bases between them. In nucleotides, the CDR3 is TGTGCCATCACTACAGCGGAGGAAAACACCATATATTTT. Its protein is CAITTAEENTIYF.

This clone was seen once. V gene TRBV6-5 combines with J gene TRBJ2-5, with TRBD2 as a possible D gene (6 bases). The CDR3 loop spans 12 amino acids. Germline V gene lookup returns CDR1 MNHEY and CDR2 SVGAGI. V lost 8 bases and J 5 bases, leaving 12 bases between the germline ends. CDR3 in DNA: TGTGCCAGCGGGTCGGGGGTGGAGACCCAGTACTTC. Translation gives CASGSGVETQYF.

In DNA form, the CDR3 reads TGTGCCAGTGAAGGGACAGGGGGGACCGGGGAGCTGTTTTTT. Protein: CASEGTGGTGELFF. V usage is TRBV7-9 and J usage is TRBJ2-2; TRBD1 matches 11 bases. CDR1 and CDR2 (germline): SEHNR, FQNEAQ (reference sequence). The J segment lost 5 bases and the V segment lost 9 bases, leaving 5 bases of the junction unmatched. CDR3 length: 14 residues.

The J gene is TRBJ2-7, the V gene TRBV11-3, with 14 bases aligning to TRBD2. V dropped 5 bases and J dropped 0; count of bases not matched to a gene: 15. This CDR3 comprises 20 residues. Looked up from germline, CDR1 is SGHNT and CDR2 is YENEEA. The CDR3 DNA reads TGTGCCAGCAGCGCTCCAAAGGGGGGACTAGCGGGAGCCCTCTCCTACGAGCAGTACTTC. Encoded protein: CASSAPKGGLAGALSYEQYF.

In its sample, this clone was seen a few times. CDR3 region: CASSPTRQRTEAFF. The CDR3, as DNA: TGTGCCAGCTCACCCACGAGGCAGCGTACTGAAGCTTTCTTT. The V gene is TRBV18, the J gene TRBJ1-1; D uncertain. This CDR3 spans 14 amino acids. The germline CDR1 and CDR2 sequences are KGHSH and LQKENI. V shed 3 bases and J shed 5 bases, with 13 bases lying between them.

The chain employs TRBV6-5 and TRBJ1-5; 8 bases align to TRBD1. Germline V gives CDR1 MNHEY, CDR2 SVGAGI. The CDR3 length is 14 residues. Trimming at V came to 2 bases and at J to 4 bases, leaving 1 base not matched to a gene. The CDR3 sequence is CASSYTGGNQPQHF. CDR3 DNA: TGTGCCAGCAGTTACACAGGGGGGAATCAGCCCCAGCATTTT.

The chain joins TRBV6-5 to TRBJ1-5, with a possible D match to TRBD1 (6 bases). Trimming shortened V by 6 bases and J by 11 bases, and 17 bases separated the two germline ends. Per the germline V gene, CDR1 is MNHEY and CDR2 is SVGAGI. The CDR3 is 13 amino acids. The CDR3 here is CASRTQGLTTQHF. In nucleotides, the CDR3 is TGTGCCAGCAGAACACAGGGCCTTACGACCCAGCATTTT.

The chain has TRBV9 and TRBJ1-1; 9 positions agree with TRBD1. CDR3 length: 14 residues. Germline CDR1 SGDLS, CDR2 YYNGEE. J lost 5 bases, V lost 6 bases, and 8 bases had no gene match. CDR3 sequence reads: CASTSVGQGTEAFF. In nucleotides, the CDR3 is TGTGCCAGCACCTCTGTGGGACAGGGTACTGAAGCTTTCTTT. Drawing the rest from reference TRBV9 and TRBJ1-1, the complete variable domain is DSGVTQTPKHLITATGQRVTLRCSPRSGDLSVYWYQQSLDQGLQFLIQYYNGEERAKGNILERFSAQQFPDLHSELNLSSLELGDSALYFCASTSVGQGTEAFFGQGTRLTVV.

The rearrangement joins TRBV15 to TRBJ2-5, with 9 positions matching TRBD1. V shed 5 bases, J shed 6 bases, and the junction held 7 bases outside the gene matches. CDR1 and CDR2 (germline): LNHNV, YYDKDF (reference sequence). CDR3 length equals 14 residues. The CDR3 nucleotides read TGTGCCACCAGCGTCGGGACAGGGCTTCAGACCCAGTACTTC. Protein sequence: CATSVGTGLQTQYF.